This passage covers 8 T cell receptor beta chains from one sample sequenced in a study of T cells in Graves' hyperthyroidism and ophthalmopathy. Amplification of TCR beta CDR3 regions used RNA as the template. The HTBI set primed first-round TCR CDR3 RT-PCR. From the multiplex PCR reads, TCRdb called clonotypes with MiXCR, one entry per CDR3 protein. In the table there are hundreds of thousands of distinct CDR3 sequences, 14% to 15% of which are singletons. The material sequenced was blood. Receptors originate from a woman in her 40s with Graves' ophthalmopathy.

This clonotype has more than one count but fewer than ten. The chain combines TRBV20-1 with TRBJ2-7, with TRBD2 matching 10 bases. V shed 3 bases and J 2 bases; nucleotides not matched to a gene: 4. This CDR3 is 14 amino acids long. Germline V gene sequence: CDR1 DFQATT, CDR2 SNEGSKA (reference sequence). CDR3 amino acids: CSASASGSPYEQYF. CDR3 nucleotides: TGCAGTGCTAGCGCTAGCGGGAGCCCCTACGAGCAGTACTTC.

This clonotype showed up many times. The genes are TRBV7-2 and TRBJ2-7; possible D gene TRBD1, 5 bases. V dropped 0 bases and J dropped 5 bases, with 14 bases sitting between them. The V gene's germline CDR1 is SGHTA and CDR2 FQGNSA. The CDR3 extends over 15 amino acids. The CDR3 region is CASSLAGRSRDEQYF. The CDR3 DNA reads as TGTGCCAGCAGCTTAGCGGGGCGGTCTCGTGACGAGCAGTACTTC.

This clonotype was observed many times. The V gene is TRBV5-5, the J gene TRBJ1-2, with 9 bases identical to TRBD1. Germline-derived CDR1 and CDR2 are SGHKS and YYEKEE (reference sequence). Trimming took 3 bases from V and 3 from J; bases not matched to a gene: 3. This CDR3 comprises 14 residues. For the CDR3, the DNA is TGTGCCAGCAGCTCGGACAGGGGAGACTATGGCTACACCTTC. The encoded protein is CASSSDRGDYGYTF.

On this clonotype itself: A much larger clone differs by one base, so this may be a read error. The V gene is TRBV13, the J gene TRBJ2-7; tentatively, D is TRBD1 or TRBD2 (5 bases each). Trimming took 4 bases from V and 10 from J, leaving 20 bases between them. The CDR3 spans 14 residues. Germline CDR1 PRHDT, CDR2 FYEKMQ (reference sequence). The chain's CDR3 is CASSSGIRGTDQYF. The CDR3 DNA reads TGTGCCAGCAGCTCCGGGATCAGAGGGACCGATCAGTACTTC.

The chain combines TRBV12-3 or TRBV12-4 with TRBJ1-5; a possible D gene is TRBD1 (5 bases). V was cut by 7 bases and J by 2 bases, with 15 bases left in between. This CDR3 is built from 15 residues. The CDR3 sequence: CASTPSGRGNQPQHF. The CDR3 DNA follows: TGTGCCAGCACTCCTTCAGGGAGGGGCAATCAGCCCCAGCATTTT.

This clonotype has ten or more counts. This rearrangement joins TRBV28 to TRBJ1-1; D not resolved. The CDR3 contains 12 residues. Germline V gene sequence: CDR1 MDHEN, CDR2 SYDVKM. The V end lost 2 bases, the J end lost 3 bases, and 4 bases lay between the germline ends. In nucleotides, the CDR3 is TGTGCCAGCAGTTTAAGGGACACTGAAGCTTTCTTT. Translation: CASSLRDTEAFF.

This clonotype was seen at least ten times. The genes are TRBV28 and TRBJ2-5, with TRBD2 matching 15 bases. The CDR3 sequence is 17 residues long. After removal of 4 bases from V and 6 bases from J, the junction contained 9 bases not matched to a gene. Germline V CDR1 and CDR2: MDHEN, SYDVKM. The CDR3 loop is CASSSGLAGGPGQTQYF. CDR3 sequence (DNA): TGTGCCAGCAGTTCGGGACTAGCGGGAGGCCCCGGGCAGACCCAGTACTTC.

This clonotype was detected ten times or more. The chain recombines TRBV12-3 or TRBV12-4 with TRBJ2-5; no reliable D call. V was clipped by 6 bases and J by 5 bases, with 10 bases between them. The CDR3 is made up of 12 amino acids. The CDR3 region is CASSPAKETQYF. The DNA for the CDR3 is TGTGCCAGCAGCCCGGCGAAGGAGACCCAGTACTTC.